This T cell receptor (beta chain) originates from a study of Graves' ophthalmopathy and Graves' hyperthyroidism. Other autoimmune diseases, uncontrolled infections, pregnancy or lactation led to the exclusion of patients. Using RNA transcripts, the TCR beta CDR3 regions were amplified. RT-PCR in the first round used HTBI primers; a second-round multiplex PCR followed. Via MiXCR, TCRdb re-called the multiplex PCR reads, giving one row per CDR3 protein. The sample yields hundreds of thousands of distinct CDR3 sequences, approximately 15% seen once. As for this clonotype: As yet, its antigen is unknown. This sequence may be a read error, since a much larger clone differs from it by one base.

Germline CDR1 reads SGDLS; CDR2 reads YYNGEE. The length of the CDR3 is 15 residues. Notes on the study in general: Cross-validated, the 13-signature model showed 87.88%/81.08% sensitivity/specificity, and 80%/75% in the test set.

This chain connects TRBV9 to TRBJ1-1; 9 nucleotides agree with TRBD1. The receptor's source is a woman in her 30s with Graves' ophthalmopathy. Sequencing was carried out using blood. CDR3 coding DNA: TGTGCCAGCATCGTAGCTGGGGACAGGGCCACTGAAGCTTTCTTT. Translation gives CASIVAGDRATEAFF.